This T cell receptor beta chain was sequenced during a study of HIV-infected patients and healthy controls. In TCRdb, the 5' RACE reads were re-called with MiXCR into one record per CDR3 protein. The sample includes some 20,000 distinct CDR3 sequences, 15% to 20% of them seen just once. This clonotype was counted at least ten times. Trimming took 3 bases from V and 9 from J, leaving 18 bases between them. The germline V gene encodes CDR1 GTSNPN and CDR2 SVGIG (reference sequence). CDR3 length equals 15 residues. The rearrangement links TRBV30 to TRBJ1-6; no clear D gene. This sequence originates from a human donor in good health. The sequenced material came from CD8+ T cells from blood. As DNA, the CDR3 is TGTGCCTGGAGAAGGACGGAGGGAGCGGGTTCACCCCTCCACTTT. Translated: CAWRRTEGAGSPLHF.